The 3 T cell receptor beta chains below all came from one sample that was sequenced in a study of T cell repertoires in cytomegalovirus infection. TCRdb re-called the reads through MiXCR, storing one row per CDR3 protein. This table holds some 180,000 distinct CDR3 sequences, approximately 17% found once. The sequenced sample consisted of CD8+ T cells from PBMCs. The receptors originated from a human donor in good health (CMV status not recorded). Some clones in this sample may be carry-over from other donors' samples.

The J gene is TRBJ2-7, the V gene TRBV30, with D possibly TRBD1 on 6 matching bases. Trimming removed 8 bases from V and 10 bases from J, with 21 bases in between. The V gene's germline CDR1 is GTSNPN and CDR2 SVGIG (reference sequence). The CDR3 extends over 12 amino acids. The CDR3 coding sequence is TGTGCCCTTCAGCTCGACAGGCTAATACAGTACTTC. This sequence encodes CALQLDRLIQYF. Variable domain in full (rest from reference TRBV30 and TRBJ2-7): SQTIHQWPATLVQPVGSPLSLECTVEGTSNPNLYWYRQAAGRGLQLLFYSVGIGQISSEVPQNLSASRPQDRQFILSSKKLLLSDSGFYLCALQLDRLIQYFGPGTRLTVT.

CDR3 coding DNA: TGTGCCAGCAGTTACTCGAATCGGAATGAAAAACTGTTTTTT. Amino acids: CASSYSNRNEKLFF. The chain has TRBV6-5 and TRBJ1-4; D is ambiguous. The CDR3 consists of 14 residues. CDR1 and CDR2 (germline): MNHEY, SVGAGI. Trimming pared 0 bases from V and 5 bases from J, leaving 7 bases between.

This clonotype was seen only a few times. V usage is TRBV27 and J usage is TRBJ2-7; 9 positions agree with TRBD1. The CDR3 runs to 17 residues. The J segment lost 6 bases and the V segment lost 3 bases, leaving 15 bases of the junction unmatched. Germline assignment: CDR1 MNHEY and CDR2 SMNVEV (reference sequence). In DNA form, the CDR3 reads TGTGCCAGCAGTTTGTACCAAACCCGTGGGACAGGGATCGAGCAGTACTTC. Protein: CASSLYQTRGTGIEQYF.